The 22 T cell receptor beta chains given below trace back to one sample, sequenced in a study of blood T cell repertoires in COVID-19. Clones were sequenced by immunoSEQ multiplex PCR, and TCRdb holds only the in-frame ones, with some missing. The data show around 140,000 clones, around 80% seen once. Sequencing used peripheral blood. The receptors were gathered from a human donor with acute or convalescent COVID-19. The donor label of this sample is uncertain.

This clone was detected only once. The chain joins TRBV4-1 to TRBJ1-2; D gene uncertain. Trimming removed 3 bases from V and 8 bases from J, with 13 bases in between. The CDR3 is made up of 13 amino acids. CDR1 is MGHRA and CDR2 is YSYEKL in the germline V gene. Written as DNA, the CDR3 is TGCGCCAGCAGCCACCCCGGGAGCAGGGGCTACACCTTC. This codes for CASSHPGSRGYTF.

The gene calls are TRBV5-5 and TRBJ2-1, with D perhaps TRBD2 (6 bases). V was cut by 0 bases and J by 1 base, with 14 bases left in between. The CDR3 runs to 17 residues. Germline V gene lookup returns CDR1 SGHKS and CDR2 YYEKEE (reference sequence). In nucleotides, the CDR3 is TGTGCCAGCAGCTTGGCGGCGGGGAGTGTTTCCTACAATGAGCAGTTCTTC. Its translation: CASSLAAGSVSYNEQFF.

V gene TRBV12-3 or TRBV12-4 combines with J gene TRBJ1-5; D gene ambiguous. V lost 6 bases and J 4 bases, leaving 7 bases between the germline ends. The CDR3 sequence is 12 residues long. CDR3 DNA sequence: TGTGCCAGCAGGGAGCAGAATCAGCCCCAGCATTTT. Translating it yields CASREQNQPQHF.

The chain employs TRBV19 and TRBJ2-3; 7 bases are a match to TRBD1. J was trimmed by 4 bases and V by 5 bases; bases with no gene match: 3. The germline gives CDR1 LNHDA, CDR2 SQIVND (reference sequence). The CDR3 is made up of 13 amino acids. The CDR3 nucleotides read TGTGCCAGTAGTGACAGGGTAGCAGATACGCAGTATTTT. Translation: CASSDRVADTQYF.

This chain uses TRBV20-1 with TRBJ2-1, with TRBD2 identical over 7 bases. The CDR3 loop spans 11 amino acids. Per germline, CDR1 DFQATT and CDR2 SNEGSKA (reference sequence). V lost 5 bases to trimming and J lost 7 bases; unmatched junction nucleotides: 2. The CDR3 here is CSAWGGNEQFF. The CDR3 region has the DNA TGCAGTGCTTGGGGGGGGAATGAGCAGTTCTTC.

This CDR3 is CASSFSEQYF. As DNA, the CDR3 is TGTGCCAGCAGCTTCTCCGAGCAGTACTTC. The chain has TRBV7-2 and TRBJ2-7; D gene uncertain. The CDR3 totals 10 residues. Germline V gene sequence: CDR1 SGHTA, CDR2 FQGNSA. V was trimmed by 3 bases and J by 6 bases, leaving 3 bases between them.

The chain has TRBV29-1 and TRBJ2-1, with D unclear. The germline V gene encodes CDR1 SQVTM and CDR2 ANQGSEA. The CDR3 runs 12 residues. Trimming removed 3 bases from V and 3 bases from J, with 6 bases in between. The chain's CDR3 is CSVDPGYNEQFF. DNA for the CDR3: TGCAGCGTTGACCCAGGCTACAATGAGCAGTTCTTC.

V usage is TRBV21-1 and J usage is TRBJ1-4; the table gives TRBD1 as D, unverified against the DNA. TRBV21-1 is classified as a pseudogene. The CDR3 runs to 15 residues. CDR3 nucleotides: TGTGCCAGCAGCAAAGACAAAGCAACTAATGAAAAACTGTTTTTT. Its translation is CASSKDKATNEKLFF.

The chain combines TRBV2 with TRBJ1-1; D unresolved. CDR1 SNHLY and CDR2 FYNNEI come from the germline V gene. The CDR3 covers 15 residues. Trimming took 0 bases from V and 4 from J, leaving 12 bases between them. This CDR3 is CASSEAGEGSTEAFF. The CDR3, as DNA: TGTGCCAGCAGTGAAGCGGGAGAGGGCAGCACTGAAGCTTTCTTT.

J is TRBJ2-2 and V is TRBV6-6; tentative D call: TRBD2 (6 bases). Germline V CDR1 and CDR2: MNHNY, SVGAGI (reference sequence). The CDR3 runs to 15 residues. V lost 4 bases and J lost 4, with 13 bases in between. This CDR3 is CASSSGGRATGELFF. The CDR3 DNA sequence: TGTGCCAGCAGTTCAGGAGGGCGCGCCACCGGGGAGCTGTTTTTT.

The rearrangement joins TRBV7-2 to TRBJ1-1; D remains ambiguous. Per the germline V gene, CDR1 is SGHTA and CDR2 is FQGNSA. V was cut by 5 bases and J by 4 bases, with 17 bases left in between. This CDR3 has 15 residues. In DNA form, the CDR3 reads TGTGCCAGCAGCCCCAGAGGTGACGGTAGCACTGAAGCTTTCTTT. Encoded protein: CASSPRGDGSTEAFF.

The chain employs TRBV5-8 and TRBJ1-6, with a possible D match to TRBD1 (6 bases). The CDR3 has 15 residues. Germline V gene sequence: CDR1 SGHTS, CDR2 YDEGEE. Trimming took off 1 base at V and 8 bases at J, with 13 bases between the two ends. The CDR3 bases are TGTGCCAGCAGCTTGCTGGCAGGGGTTTATTCACCCCTCCACTTT. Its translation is CASSLLAGVYSPLHF.

CDR3 DNA sequence: TGTGCCAGCAGCAAGGGACAGGGAATAAGCACAGATACGCAGTATTTT. It codes for CASSKGQGISTDTQYF. The chain combines TRBV11-1 with TRBJ2-3; TRBD1 agrees at 9 bases. The CDR3 totals 16 residues. J gave up 0 bases and V 5 bases, and 6 bases lay outside the gene matches. Germline CDR1 and CDR2: SGHAT and FQDESV (reference sequence).

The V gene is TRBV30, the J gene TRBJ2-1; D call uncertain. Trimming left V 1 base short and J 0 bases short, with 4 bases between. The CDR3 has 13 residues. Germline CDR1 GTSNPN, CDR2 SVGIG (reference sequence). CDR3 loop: CAWSAGSYNEQFF. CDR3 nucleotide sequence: TGTGCCTGGAGTGCAGGCTCCTACAATGAGCAGTTCTTC.

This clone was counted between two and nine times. The CDR3 is CASSSGRAGVSGGYTF. The CDR3 DNA sequence: TGTGCCAGCAGCTCGGGTCGGGCAGGGGTCTCCGGTGGCTACACCTTC. This chain connects TRBV5-4 to TRBJ1-2, with D possibly being TRBD1 (6 bases). V was pared by 3 bases and J by 7 bases, with 22 bases between. CDR1 SGHNT and CDR2 YYREEE come from the germline V gene (reference sequence). The CDR3 sequence is 16 residues long.

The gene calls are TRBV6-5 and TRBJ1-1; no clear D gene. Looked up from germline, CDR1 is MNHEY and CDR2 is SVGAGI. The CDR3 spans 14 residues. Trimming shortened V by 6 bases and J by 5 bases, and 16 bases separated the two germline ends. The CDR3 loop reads CASSGGPSGTEAFF. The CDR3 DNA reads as TGTGCCAGCAGCGGAGGACCGTCCGGGACTGAAGCTTTCTTT.

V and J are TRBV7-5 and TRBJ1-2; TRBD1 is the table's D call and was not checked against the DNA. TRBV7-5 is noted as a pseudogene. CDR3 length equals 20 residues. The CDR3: CVRSSSSHPGQAPLGYGYTF. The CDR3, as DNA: TGTGTCAGAAGCTCTAGTTCTCACCCGGGACAGGCGCCGCTCGGCTATGGCTACACCTTC.

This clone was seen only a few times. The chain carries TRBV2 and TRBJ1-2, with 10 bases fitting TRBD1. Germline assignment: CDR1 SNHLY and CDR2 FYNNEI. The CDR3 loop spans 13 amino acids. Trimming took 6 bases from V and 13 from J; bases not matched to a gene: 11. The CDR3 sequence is CASSARDRGWSTF. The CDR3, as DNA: TGTGCCAGCAGCGCTCGGGACAGGGGTTGGAGCACCTTC.

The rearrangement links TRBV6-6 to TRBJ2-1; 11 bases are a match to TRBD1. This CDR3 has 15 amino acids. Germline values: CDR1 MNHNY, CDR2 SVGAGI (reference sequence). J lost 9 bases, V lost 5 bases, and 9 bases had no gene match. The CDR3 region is CASSNRGTGGSEQFF. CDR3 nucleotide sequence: TGTGCCAGCAGTAACCGAGGGACAGGGGGTTCTGAGCAGTTCTTC.

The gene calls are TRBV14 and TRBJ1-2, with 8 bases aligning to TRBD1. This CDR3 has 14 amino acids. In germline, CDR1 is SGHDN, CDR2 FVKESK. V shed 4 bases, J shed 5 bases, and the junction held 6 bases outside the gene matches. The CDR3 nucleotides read TGTGCCAGCAGCCCTCGGACAGGGACTTATGGCTACACCTTC. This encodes CASSPRTGTYGYTF.

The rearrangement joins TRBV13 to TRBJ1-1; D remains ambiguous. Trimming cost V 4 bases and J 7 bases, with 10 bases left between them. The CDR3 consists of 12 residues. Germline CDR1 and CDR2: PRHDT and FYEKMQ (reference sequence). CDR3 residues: CASSSPPSEAFF. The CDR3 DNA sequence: TGTGCCAGCAGCTCCCCTCCCAGTGAAGCTTTCTTT.

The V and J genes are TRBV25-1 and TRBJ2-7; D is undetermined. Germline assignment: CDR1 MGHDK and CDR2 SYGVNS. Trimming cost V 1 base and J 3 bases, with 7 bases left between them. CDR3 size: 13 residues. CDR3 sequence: CASSEFTDYEQYF. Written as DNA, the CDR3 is TGTGCCAGCAGTGAATTTACAGACTACGAGCAGTACTTC.